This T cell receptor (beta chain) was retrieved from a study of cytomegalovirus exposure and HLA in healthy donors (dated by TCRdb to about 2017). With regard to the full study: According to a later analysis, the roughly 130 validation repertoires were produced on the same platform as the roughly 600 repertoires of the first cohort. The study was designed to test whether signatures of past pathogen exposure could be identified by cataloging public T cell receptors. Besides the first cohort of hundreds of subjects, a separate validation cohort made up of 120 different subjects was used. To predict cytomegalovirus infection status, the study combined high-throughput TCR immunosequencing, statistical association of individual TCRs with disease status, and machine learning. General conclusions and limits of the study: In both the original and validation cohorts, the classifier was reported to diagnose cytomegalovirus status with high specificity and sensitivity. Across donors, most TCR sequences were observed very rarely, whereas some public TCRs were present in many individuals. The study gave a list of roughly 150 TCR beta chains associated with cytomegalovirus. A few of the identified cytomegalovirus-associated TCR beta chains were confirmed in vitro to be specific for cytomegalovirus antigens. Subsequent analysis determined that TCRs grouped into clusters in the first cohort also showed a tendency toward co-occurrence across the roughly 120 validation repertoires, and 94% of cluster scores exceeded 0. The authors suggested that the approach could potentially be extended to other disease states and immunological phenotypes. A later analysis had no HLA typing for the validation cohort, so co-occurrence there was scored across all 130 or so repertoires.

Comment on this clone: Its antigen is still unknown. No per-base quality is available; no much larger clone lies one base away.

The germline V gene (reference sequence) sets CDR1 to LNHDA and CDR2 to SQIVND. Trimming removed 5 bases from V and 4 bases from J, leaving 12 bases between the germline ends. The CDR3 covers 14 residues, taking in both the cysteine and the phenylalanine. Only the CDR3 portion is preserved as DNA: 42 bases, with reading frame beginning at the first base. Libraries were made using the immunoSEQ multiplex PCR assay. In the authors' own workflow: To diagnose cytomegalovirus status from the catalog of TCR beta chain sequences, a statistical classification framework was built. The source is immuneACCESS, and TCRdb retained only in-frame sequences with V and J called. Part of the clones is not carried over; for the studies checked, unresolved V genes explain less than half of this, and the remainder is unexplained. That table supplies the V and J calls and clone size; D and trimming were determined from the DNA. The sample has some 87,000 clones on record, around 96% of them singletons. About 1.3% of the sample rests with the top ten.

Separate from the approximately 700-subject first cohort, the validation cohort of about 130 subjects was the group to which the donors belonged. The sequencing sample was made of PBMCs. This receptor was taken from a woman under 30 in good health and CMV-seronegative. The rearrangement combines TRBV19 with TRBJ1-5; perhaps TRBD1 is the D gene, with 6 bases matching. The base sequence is TGTGCCAGTAGTGGAGAGGGGGGGAATCAGCCCCAGCATTTT. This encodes CASSGEGGNQPQHF.